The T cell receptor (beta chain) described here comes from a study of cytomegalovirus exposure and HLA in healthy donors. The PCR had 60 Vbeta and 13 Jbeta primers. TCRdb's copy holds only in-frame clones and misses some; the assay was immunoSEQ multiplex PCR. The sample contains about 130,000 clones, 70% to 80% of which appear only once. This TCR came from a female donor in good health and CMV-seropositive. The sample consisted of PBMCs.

The chain's CDR3 is CASYTQGARLYGYTF. The CDR3 nucleotides read TGTGCCAGCTACACTCAGGGGGCGCGACTCTATGGCTACACCTTC. The rearrangement uses TRBV6-1 and TRBJ1-2; 8 positions agree with TRBD1. This CDR3 spans 15 amino acids. Unmatched junction bases numbered 12, after V lost 8 bases and J lost 4 bases. Germline lookup yields CDR1 MNHNS and CDR2 SASEGT.